One sample yielded the 32 T cell receptor beta chains listed below, sequenced in a study of cytomegalovirus exposure and HLA in healthy donors. Use of 60 Vbeta and 13 Jbeta primers characterized the PCR. TCRdb keeps only in-frame clones here, not all; method: immunoSEQ multiplex PCR. The table records some 160,000 clones, over 60% of them present only once. The sequenced material came from PBMCs. The source of these receptors is a woman aged 30 to 39 in good health and CMV-seronegative.

This chain connects TRBV27 to TRBJ1-1, with a tentative D call TRBD1 (5 bases). The germline gives CDR1 MNHEY, CDR2 SMNVEV (reference sequence). Between the trimmed V and J ends, which lost 3 bases and 1 base, there was a span of 6 bases. The CDR3 covers 13 residues. This CDR3 reads CASSFQGNTEAFF. DNA of the CDR3: TGTGCCAGCAGTTTCCAGGGGAACACTGAAGCTTTCTTT.

V and J are TRBV9 and TRBJ2-2; 9 nucleotides match TRBD1. The trim removed 4 bases at V and 3 bases at J, leaving 7 bases unmatched. There are 16 residues in the CDR3. Germline loops: CDR1 SGDLS, CDR2 YYNGEE. In nucleotides, the CDR3 is TGTGCCAGCAGCTCCCGGACAGGGGTGGACACCGGGGAGCTGTTTTTT. Its translation: CASSSRTGVDTGELFF.

The chain has TRBV6-4 and TRBJ2-5, with 10 bases that match TRBD1. The germline V gene has CDR1 MRHNA and CDR2 SNTAGT. This CDR3 is 15 amino acids long. V lost 6 bases and J lost 1; bases outside the gene matches: 5. DNA for the CDR3: TGTGCCAGCAGCCATAGGACAGGGGGCCAAGAGACCCAGTACTTC. It is translated as CASSHRTGGQETQYF.

The chain recombines TRBV28 with TRBJ1-1; D call uncertain. This CDR3 comprises 15 residues. V dropped 1 base and J dropped 0 bases, with 9 bases sitting between them. Germline CDR1 MDHEN, CDR2 SYDVKM. The CDR3 DNA is TGTGCCAGCAGTTTATTCAACTTCTTGAACACTGAAGCTTTCTTT. Translated, it gives CASSLFNFLNTEAFF.

Notes on this clone: The same CDR3 also results from other DNA sequences found in this sample. The J gene is TRBJ1-1, the V gene TRBV5-1; D is undetermined. The V end was cut by 0 bases, the J end by 1 base, with 7 bases between. Germline assignment: CDR1 SGHRS and CDR2 YFSETQ. The length of the CDR3 is 14 residues. The chain's CDR3 is CASSLGTTNTEAFF. The DNA of the CDR3 is TGCGCCAGCAGCTTGGGTACAACGAACACTGAAGCTTTCTTT.

The rearrangement uses TRBV5-4 and TRBJ2-3; 10 bases are shared with TRBD2. The J segment lost 3 bases and the V segment lost 4 bases, leaving 8 bases of the junction unmatched. This CDR3 has 16 amino acids. The germline CDR1 and CDR2 sequences are SGHNT and YYREEE (reference sequence). CDR3 loop: CASSMLAGGRTDTQYF. CDR3 nucleotide sequence: TGTGCCAGCAGCATGTTAGCGGGGGGAAGGACAGATACGCAGTATTTT.

The rearrangement links TRBV27 to TRBJ2-1; tentative D call: TRBD2 (6 bases). In germline, CDR1 is MNHEY, CDR2 SMNVEV (reference sequence). Trimming left V 6 bases short and J 8 bases short, with 11 bases between. This CDR3 has 12 residues. The CDR3 sequence: CASRLAAHEQFF. DNA of the CDR3: TGTGCCAGCAGACTAGCCGCCCATGAGCAGTTCTTC.

The table lists this clone with a count of one. The rearrangement joins TRBV5-1 to TRBJ2-7; TRBD1 matches at 7 bases. V shed 3 bases and J 2 bases; nucleotides not matched to a gene: 8. CDR3 length equals 15 residues. Germline V gene sequence: CDR1 SGHRS, CDR2 YFSETQ. In DNA form, the CDR3 reads TGCGCCAGCAGCTCCTCGACAGGGAGCCCCTACGAGCAGTACTTC. Protein sequence: CASSSSTGSPYEQYF.

This clone appeared a single time. The genes are TRBV9 and TRBJ1-4; no definite D call. CDR1 is SGDLS and CDR2 is YYNGEE in the germline V gene. Trimming took 7 bases from V and 4 from J, leaving 14 bases between them. The CDR3 contains 14 residues. In DNA, the CDR3 is TGTGCCAGCGGATCCGGACTCCGTAATGAAAAACTGTTTTTT. Encoded protein: CASGSGLRNEKLFF.

J is TRBJ2-1 and V is TRBV15, with TRBD2 identical over 9 bases. With V trimmed by 2 bases and J by 0 bases, 8 bases remained unmatched. From germline, CDR1 is LNHNV and CDR2 YYDKDF (reference sequence). This CDR3 region has 18 residues. CDR3 in amino acids: CATSRPGLAQASYNEQFF. CDR3 sequence (DNA): TGTGCCACCAGCAGACCAGGACTAGCGCAGGCCTCCTACAATGAGCAGTTCTTC.

The chain links TRBV5-4 to TRBJ2-2; TRBD2 matches at 7 bases. Germline CDR1 and CDR2: SGHNT and YYREEE (reference sequence). The CDR3 sequence is 17 residues long. The V and J ends lost 3 bases and 4 bases, in that order; junction bases with no gene match: 12. In nucleotides, the CDR3 is TGTGCCAGCAGCTCTGGCGGGGGAAGCCGCGGCACCGGGGAGCTGTTTTTT. Translated: CASSSGGGSRGTGELFF.

The J gene is TRBJ1-5, the V gene TRBV7-9, with D possibly TRBD1 on 6 matching bases. The CDR3 covers 16 residues. V gave up 2 bases and J gave up 0 bases, with 11 bases separating them. CDR1 SEHNR and CDR2 FQNEAQ come from the germline V gene (reference sequence). The CDR3 nucleotides are TGTGCCAGCAGCTTAAGGACAGAGAATAGCAATCAGCCCCAGCATTTT. Protein sequence: CASSLRTENSNQPQHF.

V usage is TRBV4-2 and J usage is TRBJ2-7, with TRBD2 matching over 7 bases. Germline CDR1 LGHNA, CDR2 YNFKEQ. With V trimmed by 0 bases and J by 3 bases, 8 bases remained unmatched. The CDR3 runs to 16 residues. The CDR3 coding sequence is TGTGCCAGCAGCCAAGACTGGTTGGGGAGGGGCTACGAGCAGTACTTC. This codes for CASSQDWLGRGYEQYF.

Note on this clone: A read error is possible here, since a much larger clone lies one base away. This chain links TRBV6-5 with TRBJ2-5, with D perhaps TRBD1 or TRBD2 (5 bases each). The J call may not be correct, given that the DNA end is closer to TRBJ2-7. The CDR3 runs 14 residues. Germline CDR1 MNHEY, CDR2 SVGAGI. The CDR3 DNA reads TGTGCCGGCAGTTACGGGGCAGCGTCCTACGAGCAGTACTTC. This gives the protein CAGSYGAASYEQYF.

DNA for the CDR3: TGTGCCAGCAGTCCCAGGGGGACAGGGGTCACTGAAGCTTTCTTT. Amino acids: CASSPRGTGVTEAFF. V gene TRBV6-1 combines with J gene TRBJ1-1; 10 nucleotides align to TRBD1. The CDR3 runs 15 residues. Germline V CDR1 and CDR2: MNHNS, SASEGT. With 5 bases clipped from V and 4 bases from J, the junction kept 7 bases outside the gene matches.

The chain joins TRBV7-9 to TRBJ1-1; TRBD1 is a possible D gene (6 bases). V lost 1 base, J lost 5 bases, and 14 bases lay in between. Germline values: CDR1 SEHNR, CDR2 FQNEAQ (reference sequence). There are 15 residues in the CDR3. CDR3 amino acids: CASSLVKGVRTEAFF. The CDR3 DNA reads as TGTGCCAGCAGCTTAGTAAAGGGGGTCAGAACTGAAGCTTTCTTT.

V gene TRBV27 combines with J gene TRBJ2-1; 7 bases map to TRBD2. Germline V gives CDR1 MNHEY, CDR2 SMNVEV (reference sequence). This CDR3 contains 16 residues. V lost 6 bases and J lost 8; bases outside the gene matches: 16. In DNA form, the CDR3 reads TGTGCCAGCAGCCGCCAGGCGGGGGTGCTTCTGGATGAGCAGTTCTTC. This translates into CASSRQAGVLLDEQFF.

The rearrangement uses TRBV27 and TRBJ1-1; tentatively, D is TRBD1 (6 bases). The CDR3 has 14 residues. Germline values: CDR1 MNHEY, CDR2 SMNVEV (reference sequence). V was trimmed by 6 bases and J by 2 bases, leaving 13 bases between them. CDR3: CASSQGPPNTEAFF. The CDR3 nucleotides read TGTGCCAGCAGCCAGGGGCCCCCCAACACTGAAGCTTTCTTT.

The genes are TRBV5-4 and TRBJ2-1; 8 positions match TRBD2. V lost 3 bases, J lost 1 base, and 6 bases stayed unmatched. Germline V gives CDR1 SGHNT, CDR2 YYREEE (reference sequence). The CDR3 extends over 16 amino acids. CDR3 DNA: TGTGCCAGCAGCTCTAGCGGGCGCCCTTCCTACAATGAGCAGTTCTTC. Translation gives CASSSSGRPSYNEQFF.

The chain uses TRBV5-6 and TRBJ1-2; 9 bases align to TRBD1. Unmatched junction bases numbered 11, after V lost 4 bases and J lost 4 bases. The CDR3 spans 16 residues. The germline gives CDR1 SGHDT, CDR2 YYEEEE. The CDR3 coding sequence is TGTGCCAGCAGCCCAAGGGACAGGGTGGTGCCCTATGGCTACACCTTC. Translating it yields CASSPRDRVVPYGYTF.

V is TRBV7-2 and J is TRBJ2-1, with TRBD2 matching over 10 bases. With V trimmed by 0 bases and J by 0 bases, 5 bases remained unmatched. This CDR3 is 18 amino acids long. CDR1 is SGHTA, CDR2 FQGNSA, per germline. CDR3 nucleotides: TGTGCCAGCAGCTTAGCCGGAACTAGCGGGGCCTCCTACAATGAGCAGTTCTTC. This codes for CASSLAGTSGASYNEQFF.

The V and J genes are TRBV6-6 and TRBJ1-2; D remains ambiguous. Deletions cut 6 bases from V and 2 bases from J, with 7 bases between. The CDR3 is made up of 12 amino acids. CDR1 is MNHNY, CDR2 SVGAGI, per germline (reference sequence). This CDR3 reads CASSQINYGYTF. Written as DNA, the CDR3 is TGTGCCAGCAGCCAGATCAACTATGGCTACACCTTC.

V is TRBV9 and J is TRBJ1-2; 9 nucleotides match TRBD1. The CDR3 is 16 residues long. Germline assignment: CDR1 SGDLS and CDR2 YYNGEE. The V and J ends lost 4 bases and 5 bases, in that order; junction bases with no gene match: 12. CDR3 in amino acids: CASSSRGQGGTYGYTF. Here the CDR3 DNA reads TGTGCCAGCAGCTCAAGGGGACAGGGAGGGACTTATGGCTACACCTTC.

The chain is built from TRBV28 and TRBJ1-2, with 11 positions matching TRBD1. The germline gives CDR1 MDHEN, CDR2 SYDVKM. The CDR3 spans 19 residues. J was trimmed by 7 bases and V by 1 base; bases with no gene match: 17. The CDR3 here is CASSLSLSGQGVSMTGYTF. As DNA, the CDR3 is TGTGCCAGCAGTTTATCCCTCTCGGGACAGGGGGTTTCTATGACTGGCTACACCTTC.

This chain connects TRBV5-4 to TRBJ2-7; D perhaps matches TRBD2 (6 bases). Trimming stripped 5 bases from V and 0 bases from J, with 9 bases between. The CDR3 extends over 13 amino acids. The V gene's germline CDR1 is SGHNT and CDR2 YYREEE (reference sequence). CDR3 sequence reads: CASRRGGSYEQYF. CDR3 nucleotide sequence: TGTGCCAGCAGGAGGGGAGGCTCCTACGAGCAGTACTTC. Variable domain in full (rest from reference TRBV5-4 and TRBJ2-7): ETGVTQSPTHLIKTRGQQVTLRCSSQSGHNTVSWYQQALGQGPQFIFQYYREEENGRGNFPPRFSGLQFPNYSSELNVNALELDDSALYLCASRRGGSYEQYFGPGTRLTVT.

Only a few counts were recorded for this clone. Germline and junction disagree at one end, which may indicate a read error. The rearrangement links TRBV5-6 to TRBJ1-2; D ambiguous. This CDR3 is 14 amino acids long. Germline V lookup: CDR1 SGHDT, CDR2 YYEEEE. The CDR3 is CASSLVYRPETNGF. As DNA, the CDR3 is TGTGCCAGCAGCTTGGTTTACCGACCGGAGACTAACGGCTTC. Combining the CDR3 with reference TRBV5-6 and TRBJ1-2 gives the whole variable domain DAGVTQSPTHLIKTRGQQVTLRCSPKSGHDTVSWYQQALGQGPQFIFQYYEEEERQRGNFPDRFSGHQFPNYSSELNVNALLLGDSALYLCASSLVYRPETNGFGSGTRLTVV.

The rearrangement links TRBV5-1 to TRBJ1-1, with D possibly being TRBD1 (6 bases). Trimming took off 4 bases at V and 4 bases at J, with 14 bases between the two ends. The CDR3 sequence is 14 residues long. CDR1 is SGHRS and CDR2 is YFSETQ in the germline V gene. The CDR3 nucleotides are TGCGCCAGCAGCCCGACAGGACGTTCCACTGAAGCTTTCTTT. Residues: CASSPTGRSTEAFF.

The chain links TRBV7-8 to TRBJ1-1, with D uncertain. This CDR3 has 14 amino acids. V was cut by 2 bases and J by 5 bases, with 12 bases left in between. Germline V gives CDR1 SGHVS, CDR2 FQNEAQ. The CDR3 reads CASSLIPRGTEAFF. CDR3 nucleotides: TGTGCCAGCAGCTTAATCCCTCGAGGAACTGAAGCTTTCTTT.

Written as DNA, the CDR3 is TGCGCCAGCAGCCAAGAGCAGGTGCTCTATGGCTACACCTTC. It codes for CASSQEQVLYGYTF. The V gene is TRBV4-1, the J gene TRBJ1-2; D is ambiguous. V was clipped by 0 bases and J by 4 bases, with 9 bases between them. Germline CDR1 MGHRA, CDR2 YSYEKL. There are 14 residues in the CDR3.

The chain uses TRBV11-3 and TRBJ2-1, with TRBD1 as a possible D gene (5 bases). V lost 6 bases, J lost 4 bases, and 10 bases lay in between. The CDR3 consists of 13 residues. Per germline, CDR1 SGHNT and CDR2 YENEEA. CDR3 sequence reads: CASSGAGYNEQFF. The CDR3 bases are TGTGCCAGCAGTGGGGCCGGATACAATGAGCAGTTCTTC. Together with reference TRBV11-3 and TRBJ2-1, the CDR3 gives the full variable domain: EAGVVQSPRYKIIEKKQPVAFWCNPISGHNTLYWYLQNLGQGPELLIRYENEEAVDDSQLPKDRFSAERLKGVDSTLKIQPAELGDSAVYLCASSGAGYNEQFFGPGTRLTVL.

The chain links TRBV7-6 to TRBJ2-7; 10 bases map to TRBD1. Germline V gene data show CDR1 as SGHVS and CDR2 as FNYEAQ. The CDR3 length is 14 residues. The J segment lost 7 bases and the V segment lost 5 bases, leaving 8 bases of the junction unmatched. Written as DNA, the CDR3 is TGTGCCAGCAGCCCAGCGGGACAGGGGTTAGAGCAGTACTTC. It translates to CASSPAGQGLEQYF.

This clone has just one count. The chain uses TRBV30 and TRBJ1-1; 8 bases agree with TRBD1. Unmatched junction bases numbered 10, after V lost 0 bases and J lost 10 bases. In germline, CDR1 is GTSNPN, CDR2 SVGIG (reference sequence). CDR3 length equals 14 residues. In DNA, the CDR3 is TGTGCCTGGAGTGTACAGGGGGTCGAGGTGGGAGCTTTCTTT. Protein product: CAWSVQGVEVGAFF.